The rows below give T cell receptor beta chains drawn from one sample of a study of T cells in Graves' hyperthyroidism and ophthalmopathy. A single record per CDR3 protein comes from TCRdb applying MiXCR to the multiplex PCR reads. The sample has 600,000 or so distinct CDR3 sequences; 40% to 55% are singletons. The sequenced sample consisted of peripheral blood or thyroid tissue (not recorded which). The receptors shown here come from a woman in her late teens or twenties with Graves' hyperthyroidism. Both conserved end residues are part of each CDR3. The order of the fields is clone size, J gene, V gene, D gene, CDR3 DNA, CDR3 protein. The D gene is left open where the match is weak. Clone size is stated in some rows and not others, as once, few, many or a class when expanded.

>.|TRBJ1-1|TRBV12-3/TRBV12-4|.
TGTGCCAGCAGTTTTTGGGGTGACGGAACTGAAGCTTTCTTT
CASSFWGDGTEAFF
>once|TRBJ1-2|TRBV2|.
TGTGCCAGTGATCAGGGATATGGCTACACCTTC
CASDQGYGYTF
>few|TRBJ2-5|TRBV5-1|TRBD1
TGCGCCAGCAGCTCTGGGACAGGGACCCAAGAGACCCAGTACTTC
CASSSGTGTQETQYF
>.|TRBJ2-6|TRBV24-1|.
TGTGCCACCAGTGACGGGACCTCGTCTGGGGCCAACGTCCTGACTTTC
CATSDGTSSGANVLTF
>.|TRBJ1-2|TRBV29-1|.
TGCAGCGTTGCACGGACCCTCTATGGCTACACCTTC
CSVARTLYGYTF
>.|TRBJ2-7|TRBV10-3|.
TGTGCCATCAGGCCCCGGGTTCTCTCCTACGAGCAGTACTTC
CAIRPRVLSYEQYF
>many|TRBJ2-2|TRBV10-3|TRBD2
TGTGCCATCACTCCGTCGAGCGGGAGTGGCACCGGGGAGCTGTTTTTT
CAITPSSGSGTGELFF
>.|TRBJ1-2|TRBV7-2|.
TGTGCCAGCAGCTTAGTACAGGCAGATCCCTATGGCTACACCTTC
CASSLVQADPYGYTF
>.|TRBJ2-2|TRBV20-1|TRBD1
TGCAGTGCTGCAGGGGGCAGGAACACCGGGGAGCTGTTTTTT
CSAAGGRNTGELFF
>few|TRBJ2-5|TRBV24-1|TRBD2
TGTGCCACCAGTGCCCCCGGGGGTGGACTAGCGGACTTCCAAGAGACCCAGTACTTC
CATSAPGGGLADFQETQYF
>.|TRBJ2-7|TRBV25-1|.
TGTGCCAGCAGCTTCCAGCAGGGGAATGAGCAGTGCTTC
CASSFQQGNEQCF
>few|TRBJ2-7|TRBV5-1|TRBD1
TGCGCCAGCAGCTACAGGGGGACCTCCTACGAGCAGTACTTC
CASSYRGTSYEQYF
>.|TRBJ1-5|TRBV7-9|.
TGTGCCAGCAGCTTAGTAATGTCGGGCCTGAGCAATCAGCCCCAGCATTTT
CASSLVMSGLSNQPQHF
>many|TRBJ1-2|TRBV29-1|TRBD1
TGCAGCGTTGAGGAGGGGGCGGGCTATGGCTACACCTTC
CSVEEGAGYGYTF
>.|TRBJ2-7|TRBV7-2|.
TGTGCCAGCAGCTTAGCGTGGGCAGAGCAGTACTTC
CASSLAWAEQYF
>.|TRBJ1-3|TRBV20-1|.
TGCAGTGCTAGGGAGGGGCCTAGCTCTGGAAACACCATATATTTT
CSAREGPSSGNTIYF
>.|TRBJ1-1|TRBV7-8|.
TGTGCCAGCAGCTTAGGAGGGTGGAGCACTGAAGCTTTCTTT
CASSLGGWSTEAFF
>few|TRBJ1-4|TRBV13|.
TGTGCCACACAAATCCAGGGCACAAATGAAAAACTGTTTTTT
CATQIQGTNEKLFF
>.|TRBJ2-7|TRBV2|TRBD2
TGTGCCAGCAGGAGGACTAGCGGGACAGCCTACGAGCAGTACTTC
CASRRTSGTAYEQYF